The 15 T cell receptor beta chains reported below all come from one sample, sequenced in a study of cytomegalovirus exposure and HLA in healthy donors. Only in-frame clones appear in the TCRdb table, and some are missing; sequencing was by immunoSEQ multiplex PCR. The sample includes about 150,000 clones, around 84% of them seen just once. Sequencing was performed on PBMCs. The receptors stem from a human donor in good health.

This chain uses TRBV9 with TRBJ2-5; 10 bases map to TRBD1. The germline CDR1 and CDR2 sequences are SGDLS and YYNGEE. This CDR3 contains 15 residues. V lost 2 bases, J lost 3 bases, and 4 bases stayed unmatched. Here the CDR3 reads CASSVRDRGKETQYF. CDR3 DNA: TGTGCCAGCAGCGTTAGGGACAGGGGAAAAGAGACCCAGTACTTC.

This clone has a handful of counts. The chain is built from TRBV27 and TRBJ2-1, with D maybe TRBD2 (5 bases). V shed 4 bases and J shed 6 bases, with 13 bases lying between them. The germline V gene encodes CDR1 MNHEY and CDR2 SMNVEV (reference sequence). CDR3 length: 14 amino acids. The CDR3 sequence is CASSSEVRRNEQFF. The CDR3 region has the DNA TGTGCCAGCAGTTCGGAGGTTCGACGCAATGAGCAGTTCTTC.

The chain couples TRBV4-1 to TRBJ2-3, with 7 bases fitting TRBD1. The CDR3 is 16 residues long. V trimming: 2 bases; J trimming: 0 bases; junction bases outside the gene matches: 5. CDR1 MGHRA and CDR2 YSYEKL come from the germline V gene. The CDR3 region has the DNA TGCGCCAGCAGCCAATTAGGGACAGCTAGCACAGATACGCAGTATTTT. Its protein product is CASSQLGTASTDTQYF.

This clone was detected only once. V gene TRBV9 combines with J gene TRBJ2-3; possibly TRBD2 for D (5 bases). V gave up 0 bases and J gave up 1 base, with 12 bases separating them. This CDR3 has 16 amino acids. Germline V CDR1 and CDR2: SGDLS, YYNGEE. The CDR3 sequence is CASSVGEKAGTDTQYF. Here the CDR3 DNA reads TGTGCCAGCAGCGTAGGAGAAAAAGCGGGCACAGATACGCAGTATTTT.

This clone was recorded a few times. The V and J genes are TRBV10-3 and TRBJ2-7, with TRBD1 identical over 9 bases. CDR3 size: 15 residues. The germline V gene has CDR1 ENHRY and CDR2 SYGVKD. The V and J ends lost 4 bases and 4 bases, in that order; junction bases with no gene match: 8. CDR3 DNA: TGTGCCATCAGTGGTCCGGGACAGGGAATATACGAGCAGTACTTC. It translates to CAISGPGQGIYEQYF.

CDR3 DNA sequence: TGTGCCAGCAGCTTAGCAGGGGTTGATAATGAAAAACTGTTTTTT. It codes for CASSLAGVDNEKLFF. The J gene is TRBJ1-4, the V gene TRBV7-2; D possibly corresponds to TRBD1 (5 bases). V lost 0 bases and J lost 4, with 9 bases in between. CDR3 length equals 15 residues. In germline, CDR1 is SGHTA, CDR2 FQGNSA.

CDR3 bases: TGTGCCAGCTCACCAGCCACGCGACTCGCTGAAGCTTTCTTT. This sequence encodes CASSPATRLAEAFF. J is TRBJ1-1 and V is TRBV18; D gene ambiguous. The CDR3 extends over 14 amino acids. Germline-derived CDR1 and CDR2 are KGHSH and LQKENI. The V and J ends lost 2 bases and 6 bases respectively, with 13 bases between them.

The rearrangement links TRBV7-2 to TRBJ1-3; 7 bases match TRBD1. J was trimmed by 0 bases and V by 4 bases; bases with no gene match: 6. CDR1 and CDR2 (germline): SGHTA, FQGNSA. CDR3 length: 16 residues. DNA for the CDR3: TGTGCCAGCAGCTCGGGCGACAGGGCCTCTGGAAACACCATATATTTT. It is translated as CASSSGDRASGNTIYF. Variable domain in full (rest from reference TRBV7-2 and TRBJ1-3): GAGVSQSPSNKVTEKGKDVELRCDPISGHTALYWYRQSLGQGLEFLIYFQGNSAPDKSGLPSDRFSAERTGGSVSTLTIQRTQQEDSAVYLCASSSGDRASGNTIYFGEGSWLTVV.

This clone was detected only a few times. Other DNA sequences in this sample translate to the same CDR3. The V gene is TRBV19, the J gene TRBJ2-7; 9 nucleotides align to TRBD2. The CDR3 has 15 amino acids. Germline CDR1 reads LNHDA; CDR2 reads SQIVND (reference sequence). The J segment lost 0 bases and the V segment lost 3 bases, leaving 3 bases of the junction unmatched. The CDR3 region has the DNA TGTGCCAGTAGTATTGCGGGAGGGAGCTCCTACGAGCAGTACTTC. Amino acid sequence: CASSIAGGSSYEQYF.

V is TRBV4-1 and J is TRBJ1-1, with D perhaps matching TRBD1 (6 bases). Germline V gene data show CDR1 as MGHRA and CDR2 as YSYEKL. The CDR3 runs to 15 residues. Trimming took off 4 bases at V and 5 bases at J, with 17 bases between the two ends. CDR3 sequence (DNA): TGCGCCAGCAGCCTCCGACCGGCCCAGGGGACTGAAGCTTTCTTT. Its protein is CASSLRPAQGTEAFF.

This chain joins TRBV4-3 and TRBJ2-7; 7 positions match TRBD1. The ends lost 1 base at V and 3 bases at J; junction bases unmatched: 6. The V gene's germline CDR1 is LGHNA and CDR2 YSLEER. This CDR3 has 15 amino acids. CDR3 loop: CASSQVAGGDYEQYF. CDR3 nucleotides: TGCGCCAGCAGCCAAGTTGCAGGGGGAGACTACGAGCAGTACTTC.

The genes are TRBV5-1 and TRBJ1-1, with D unclear. Germline CDR1 SGHRS, CDR2 YFSETQ. The germline V and J ends were trimmed by 4 bases and 3 bases, with 22 bases remaining between them. The CDR3 has 17 residues. In nucleotides, the CDR3 is TGCGCCAGCAGCCATAGAGGGCTTAAAGGCCAAGACACTGAAGCTTTCTTT. Translation gives CASSHRGLKGQDTEAFF.

The chain is built from TRBV6-5 and TRBJ2-4; D remains unclear. Germline V gene data show CDR1 as MNHEY and CDR2 as SVGAGI. The CDR3 is made up of 16 amino acids. V lost 3 bases, J lost 0 bases, and 12 bases lay in between. CDR3: CASSYSTNLAKNIQYF. CDR3 bases: TGTGCCAGCAGTTATTCAACTAACCTAGCCAAAAACATTCAGTACTTC.

The J gene is TRBJ1-1, the V gene TRBV5-1; D call uncertain. The germline V gene encodes CDR1 SGHRS and CDR2 YFSETQ. Trimming stripped 2 bases from V and 4 bases from J, with 15 bases between. This CDR3 comprises 15 residues. Here the CDR3 reads CASSFESGYRTEAFF. CDR3 in DNA: TGCGCCAGCAGCTTCGAATCGGGTTATCGCACTGAAGCTTTCTTT.

This chain links TRBV5-4 with TRBJ2-3, with 8 bases that match TRBD2. The CDR3 runs to 16 residues. Per germline, CDR1 SGHNT and CDR2 YYREEE (reference sequence). After removal of 4 bases from V and 5 bases from J, the junction contained 12 bases not matched to a gene. This chain's CDR3 is CASSIAGMEGEDTQYF. CDR3 sequence (DNA): TGTGCCAGCAGCATAGCGGGGATGGAAGGGGAAGATACGCAGTATTTT.